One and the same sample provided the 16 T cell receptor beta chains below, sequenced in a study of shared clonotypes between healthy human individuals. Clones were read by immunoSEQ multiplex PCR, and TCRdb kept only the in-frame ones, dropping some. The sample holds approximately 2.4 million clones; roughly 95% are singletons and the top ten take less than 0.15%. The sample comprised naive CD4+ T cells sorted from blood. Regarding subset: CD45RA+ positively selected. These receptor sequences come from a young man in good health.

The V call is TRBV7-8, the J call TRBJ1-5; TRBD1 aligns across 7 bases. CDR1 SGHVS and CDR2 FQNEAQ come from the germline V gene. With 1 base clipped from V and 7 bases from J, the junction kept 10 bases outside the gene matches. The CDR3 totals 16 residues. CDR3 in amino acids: CASSLVAGGNGQPQHF. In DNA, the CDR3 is TGTGCCAGCAGCTTAGTGGCAGGGGGTAACGGGCAGCCCCAGCATTTT.

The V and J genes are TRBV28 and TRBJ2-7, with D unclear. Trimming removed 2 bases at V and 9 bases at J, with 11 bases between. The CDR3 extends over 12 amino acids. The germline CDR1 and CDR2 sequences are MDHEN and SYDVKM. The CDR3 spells CASSLLRLGQYF. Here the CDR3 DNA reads TGTGCCAGCAGTTTACTCCGCTTGGGGCAGTACTTC.

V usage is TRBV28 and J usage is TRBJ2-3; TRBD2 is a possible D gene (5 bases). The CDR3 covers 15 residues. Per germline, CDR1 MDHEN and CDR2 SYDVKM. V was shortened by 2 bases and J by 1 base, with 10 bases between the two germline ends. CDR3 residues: CASSLVDSRTDTQYF. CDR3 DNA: TGTGCCAGCAGTTTAGTGGACTCCCGCACAGATACGCAGTATTTT.

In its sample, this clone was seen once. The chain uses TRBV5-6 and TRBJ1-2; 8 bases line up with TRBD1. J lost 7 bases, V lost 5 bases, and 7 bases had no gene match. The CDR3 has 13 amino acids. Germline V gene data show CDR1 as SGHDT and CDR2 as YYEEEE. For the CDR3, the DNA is TGTGCCAGCAGATGGACAGGGAACAGTGGCTACACCTTC. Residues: CASRWTGNSGYTF.

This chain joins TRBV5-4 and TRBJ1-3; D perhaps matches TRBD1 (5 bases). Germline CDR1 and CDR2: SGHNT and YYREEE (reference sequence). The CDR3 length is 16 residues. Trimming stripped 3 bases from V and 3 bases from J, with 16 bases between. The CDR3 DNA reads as TGTGCCAGCAGCTCCGGGGCTCAAGACTTTGGAAACACCATATATTTT. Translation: CASSSGAQDFGNTIYF.

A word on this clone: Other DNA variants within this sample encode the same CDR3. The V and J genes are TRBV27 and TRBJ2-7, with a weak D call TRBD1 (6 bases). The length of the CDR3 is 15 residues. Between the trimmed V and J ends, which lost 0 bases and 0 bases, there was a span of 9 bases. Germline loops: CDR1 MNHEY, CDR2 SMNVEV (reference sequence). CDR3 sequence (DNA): TGTGCCAGCAGTTTATCCAGGGGTAGCTCCTACGAGCAGTACTTC. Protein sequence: CASSLSRGSSYEQYF.

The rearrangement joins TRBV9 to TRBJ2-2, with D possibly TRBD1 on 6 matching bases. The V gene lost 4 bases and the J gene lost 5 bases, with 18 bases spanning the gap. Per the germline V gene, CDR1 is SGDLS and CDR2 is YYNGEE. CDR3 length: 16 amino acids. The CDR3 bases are TGTGCCAGCAGCCCAAAGAGGGGGTATAATACCGGGGAGCTGTTTTTT. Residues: CASSPKRGYNTGELFF.

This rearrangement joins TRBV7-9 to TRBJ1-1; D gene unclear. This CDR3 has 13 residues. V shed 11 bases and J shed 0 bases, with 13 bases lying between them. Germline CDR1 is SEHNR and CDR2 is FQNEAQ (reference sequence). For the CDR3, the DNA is TGTGCCGGCGGGCAGAACTTGAACACTGAAGCTTTCTTT. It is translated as CAGGQNLNTEAFF. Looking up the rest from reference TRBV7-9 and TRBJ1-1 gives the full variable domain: DTGVSQNPRHKITKRGQNVTFRCDPISEHNRLYWYRQTLGQGPEFLTYFQNEAQLEKSRLLSDRFSAERPKGSFSTLEIQRTEQGDSAMYLCAGGQNLNTEAFFGQGTRLTVV.

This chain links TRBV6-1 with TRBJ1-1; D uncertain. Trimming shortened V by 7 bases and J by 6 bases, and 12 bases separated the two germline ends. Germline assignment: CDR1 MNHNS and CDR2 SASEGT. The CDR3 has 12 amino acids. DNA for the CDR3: TGTGCCAGCATACCCGGGGATCCTGAAGCTTTCTTT. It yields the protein CASIPGDPEAFF.

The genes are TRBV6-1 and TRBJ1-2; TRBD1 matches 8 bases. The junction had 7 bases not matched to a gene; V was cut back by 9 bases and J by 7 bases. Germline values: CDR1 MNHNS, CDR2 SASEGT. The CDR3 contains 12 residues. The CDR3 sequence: CASFTGGSGYTF. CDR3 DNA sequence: TGTGCCAGTTTTACAGGGGGTTCTGGCTACACCTTC.

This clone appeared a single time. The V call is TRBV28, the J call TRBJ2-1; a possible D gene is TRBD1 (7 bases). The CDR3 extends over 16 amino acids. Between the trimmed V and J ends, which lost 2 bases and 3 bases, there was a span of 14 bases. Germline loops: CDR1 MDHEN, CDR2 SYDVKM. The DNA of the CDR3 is TGTGCCAGCAGTTTAGGTTGGAGGGACAGCTACAATGAGCAGTTCTTC. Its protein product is CASSLGWRDSYNEQFF.

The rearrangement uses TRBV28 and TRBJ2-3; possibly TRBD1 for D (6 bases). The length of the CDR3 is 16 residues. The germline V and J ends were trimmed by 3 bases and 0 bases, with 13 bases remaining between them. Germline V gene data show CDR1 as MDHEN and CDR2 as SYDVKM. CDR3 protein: CASSFRQDPSTDTQYF. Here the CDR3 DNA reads TGTGCCAGCAGTTTCCGACAGGATCCCAGCACAGATACGCAGTATTTT.

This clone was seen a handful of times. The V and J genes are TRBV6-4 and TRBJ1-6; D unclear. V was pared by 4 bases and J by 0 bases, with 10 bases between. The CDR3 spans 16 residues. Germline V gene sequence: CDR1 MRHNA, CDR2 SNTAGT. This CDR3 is CASSAGSSSYNSPLHF. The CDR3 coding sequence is TGTGCCAGCAGTGCGGGCTCAAGCTCCTATAATTCACCCCTCCACTTT.

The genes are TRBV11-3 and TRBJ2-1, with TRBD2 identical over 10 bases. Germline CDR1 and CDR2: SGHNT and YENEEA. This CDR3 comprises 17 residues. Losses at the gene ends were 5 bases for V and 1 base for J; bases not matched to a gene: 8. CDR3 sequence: CASSRKVSGGSYNEQFF. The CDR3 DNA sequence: TGTGCCAGCAGCCGGAAAGTTAGCGGGGGGTCCTACAATGAGCAGTTCTTC.

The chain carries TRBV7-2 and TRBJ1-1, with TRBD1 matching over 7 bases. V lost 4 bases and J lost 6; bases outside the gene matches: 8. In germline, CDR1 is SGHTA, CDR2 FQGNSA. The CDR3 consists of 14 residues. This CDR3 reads CASSSGDRAAEAFF. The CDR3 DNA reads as TGTGCCAGCAGCTCCGGAGACAGGGCCGCTGAAGCTTTCTTT.

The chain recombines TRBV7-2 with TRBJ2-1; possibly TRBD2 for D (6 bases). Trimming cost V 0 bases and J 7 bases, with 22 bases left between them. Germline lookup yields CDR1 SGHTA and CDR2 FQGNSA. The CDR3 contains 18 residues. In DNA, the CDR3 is TGTGCCAGCAGCTTAGCGCGCGGGGAGCGTCTCGTCAGGAATGAGCAGTTCTTC. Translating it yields CASSLARGERLVRNEQFF.